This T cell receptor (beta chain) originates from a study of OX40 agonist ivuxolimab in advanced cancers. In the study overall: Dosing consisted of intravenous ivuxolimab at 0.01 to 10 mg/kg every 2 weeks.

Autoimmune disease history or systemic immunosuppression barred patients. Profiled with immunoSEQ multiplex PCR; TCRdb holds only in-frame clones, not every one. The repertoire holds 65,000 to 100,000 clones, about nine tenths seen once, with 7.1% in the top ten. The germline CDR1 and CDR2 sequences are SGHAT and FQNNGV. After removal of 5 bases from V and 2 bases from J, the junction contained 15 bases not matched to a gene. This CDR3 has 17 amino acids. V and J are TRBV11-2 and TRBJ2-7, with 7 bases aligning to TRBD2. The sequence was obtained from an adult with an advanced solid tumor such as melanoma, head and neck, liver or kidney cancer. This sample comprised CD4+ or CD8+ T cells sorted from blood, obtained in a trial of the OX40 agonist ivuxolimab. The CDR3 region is CASSPARDGRPTYEQYF. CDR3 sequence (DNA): TGTGCCAGCAGCCCCGCCCGTGACGGGAGGCCTACCTACGAGCAGTACTTC.